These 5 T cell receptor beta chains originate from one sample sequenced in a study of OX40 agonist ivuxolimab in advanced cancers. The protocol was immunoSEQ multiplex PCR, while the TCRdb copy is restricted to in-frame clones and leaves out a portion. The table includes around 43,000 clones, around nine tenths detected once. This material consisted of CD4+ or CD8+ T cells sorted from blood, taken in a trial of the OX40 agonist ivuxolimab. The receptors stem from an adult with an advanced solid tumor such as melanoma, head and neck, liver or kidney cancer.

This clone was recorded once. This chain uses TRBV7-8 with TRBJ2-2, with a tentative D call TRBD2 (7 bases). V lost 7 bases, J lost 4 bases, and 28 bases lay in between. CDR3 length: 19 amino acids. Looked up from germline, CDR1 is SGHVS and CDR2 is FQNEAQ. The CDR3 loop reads CASTRPREGGTGSTGELFF. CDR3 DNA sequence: TGTGCCAGCACCCGCCCTAGGGAGGGGGGGACCGGGAGCACCGGGGAGCTGTTTTTT.

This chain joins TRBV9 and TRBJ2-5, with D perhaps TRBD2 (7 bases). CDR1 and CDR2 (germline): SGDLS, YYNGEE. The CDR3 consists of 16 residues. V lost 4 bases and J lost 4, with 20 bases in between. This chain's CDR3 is CASSPEGGGWGETQYF. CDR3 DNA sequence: TGTGCCAGCAGCCCAGAGGGGGGGGGCTGGGGAGAGACCCAGTACTTC.

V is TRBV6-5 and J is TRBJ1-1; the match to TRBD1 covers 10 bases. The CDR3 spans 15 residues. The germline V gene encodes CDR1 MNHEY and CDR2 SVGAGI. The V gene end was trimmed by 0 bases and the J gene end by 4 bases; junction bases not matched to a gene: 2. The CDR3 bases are TGTGCCAGCAGTTACTCGGGACAGGGGATCACTGAAGCTTTCTTT. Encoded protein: CASSYSGQGITEAFF.

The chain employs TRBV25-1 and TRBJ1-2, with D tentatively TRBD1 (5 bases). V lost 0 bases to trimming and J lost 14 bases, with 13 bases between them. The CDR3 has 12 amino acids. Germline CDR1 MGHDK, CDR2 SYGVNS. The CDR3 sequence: CASSEYIWGLTF. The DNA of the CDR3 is TGTGCCAGCAGTGAATATATCTGGGGACTGACCTTC.

In nucleotides, the CDR3 is TGTGCCAGCAGCTTCGCCGGGACAGGAGGTTATAGCAATCAGCCCCAGCATTTT. Translation gives CASSFAGTGGYSNQPQHF. This sequence joins TRBV7-8 and TRBJ1-5; TRBD1 matches at 8 bases. The CDR3 has 18 amino acids. Looked up from germline, CDR1 is SGHVS and CDR2 is FQNEAQ. V trimming: 3 bases; J trimming: 0 bases; junction bases outside the gene matches: 10.